These 32 T cell receptor beta chains were sequenced from one sample in a study of blood T cell repertoires in COVID-19. Sequenced by immunoSEQ multiplex PCR; TCRdb stores in-frame clones only, minus some. The data hold around 130,000 clones, with about 88% observed a single time. The material sequenced was PBMCs or T cells enriched from blood (not recorded which). The receptors originated from a woman aged 45-65 years who had recovered from COVID-19.

This chain uses TRBV10-1 with TRBJ2-3; no clear D. This CDR3 is built from 14 residues. From germline, CDR1 is WNHNN and CDR2 SYGVQD (reference sequence). Trimming took off 4 bases at V and 0 bases at J, with 8 bases between the two ends. This CDR3 reads CASSVWPSTDTQYF. In DNA form, the CDR3 reads TGCGCCAGCAGTGTTTGGCCTAGCACAGATACGCAGTATTTT.

This clone qualifies as medium-sized. The chain joins TRBV11-3 to TRBJ2-7; 11 nucleotides line up with TRBD1. Trimming removed 6 bases from V and 5 bases from J; junction bases left unmatched: 9. The germline V gene encodes CDR1 SGHNT and CDR2 YENEEA. The CDR3 spans 15 residues. In DNA, the CDR3 is TGTGCCAGCAGGAAGGGGGGACAGGGGGTCCACGAGCAGTACTTC. Protein product: CASRKGGQGVHEQYF.

The chain couples TRBV5-4 to TRBJ2-3; D may be TRBD2 (6 bases). Trimming took 4 bases from V and 5 from J, leaving 20 bases between them. Germline V gene lookup returns CDR1 SGHNT and CDR2 YYREEE (reference sequence). The CDR3 has 16 residues. This CDR3 is CASSPLGGAGRDTQYF. The CDR3 bases are TGTGCCAGCAGCCCCCTCGGAGGGGCAGGGAGAGATACGCAGTATTTT.

The count of this clone is one. The chain joins TRBV12-3 or TRBV12-4 to TRBJ2-7, with 11 nucleotides matching TRBD1. The CDR3 extends over 13 amino acids. V lost 7 bases, J lost 5 bases, and 4 bases stayed unmatched. CDR3 bases: TGTGCCAGCAATAGGGGACAGGGGGACGAGCAGTACTTC. This gives the protein CASNRGQGDEQYF.

The rearrangement uses TRBV3-1 (or the pseudogene TRBV3-2) and TRBJ2-1, with a tentative D call TRBD1 (6 bases). V shed 7 bases and J shed 8 bases, with 18 bases lying between them. Germline V gene lookup returns CDR1 LGHDT and CDR2 YNNKEL (reference sequence). The CDR3 is 14 amino acids. The CDR3, as DNA: TGTGCCAGCATTCCACTAGGGGGTTTTCATGAGCAGTTCTTC. Translating gives CASIPLGGFHEQFF.

The V and J genes are TRBV6-5 and TRBJ1-2; 11 bases align to TRBD1. CDR1 and CDR2 (germline): MNHEY, SVGAGI. The CDR3 runs 15 residues. The trim removed 3 bases at V and 4 bases at J, leaving 4 bases unmatched. The CDR3 sequence: CASSYRDRGFYGYTF. CDR3 in DNA: TGTGCCAGCAGTTATAGGGACAGGGGGTTCTATGGCTACACCTTC.

CDR3 DNA sequence: TGTGCCAGCAGAAGCGGACAGGGCGGTCAGCCCCAGCATTTT. Protein: CASRSGQGGQPQHF. V gene TRBV6-5 combines with J gene TRBJ1-5; 8 bases are shared with TRBD1. V was clipped by 6 bases and J by 6 bases; unmatched bases: 7. From germline, CDR1 is MNHEY and CDR2 SVGAGI. CDR3 size: 14 residues.

The chain has TRBV27 and TRBJ1-1; 7 nucleotides line up with TRBD1. This CDR3 region has 15 residues. V dropped 3 bases and J dropped 6; count of bases not matched to a gene: 10. Germline loops: CDR1 MNHEY, CDR2 SMNVEV (reference sequence). CDR3 DNA: TGTGCCAGCAGTTTCCGCTGGCAGGGGGTCCCTGAAGCTTTCTTT. Protein product: CASSFRWQGVPEAFF.

The chain employs TRBV7-2 and TRBJ1-2; D unresolved. Germline CDR1 SGHTA, CDR2 FQGNSA. The germline V and J ends were trimmed by 1 base and 0 bases, with 6 bases remaining between them. This CDR3 comprises 14 residues. The CDR3 bases are TGTGCCAGCAGCTTAGTTCAGTCTAACTATGGCTACACCTTC. Translated, it gives CASSLVQSNYGYTF.

This clone was found a few times. The chain couples TRBV2 to TRBJ1-2; TRBD1 might be the D (5 bases). Germline assignment: CDR1 SNHLY and CDR2 FYNNEI. The CDR3 totals 18 residues. V lost 1 base and J lost 6, with 24 bases in between. This CDR3 is CASSEDSLPRAGIDGYTF. In DNA form, the CDR3 reads TGTGCCAGCAGTGAAGATAGCCTCCCACGCGCAGGGATAGATGGCTACACCTTC.

The V gene is TRBV30, the J gene TRBJ2-1; D gene ambiguous. The CDR3 consists of 12 residues. V lost 0 bases, J lost 8 bases, and 8 bases lay in between. In germline, CDR1 is GTSNPN, CDR2 SVGIG (reference sequence). CDR3 in amino acids: CAWSVSRDEQFF. DNA of the CDR3: TGTGCCTGGAGTGTGTCCCGCGATGAGCAGTTCTTC.

V usage is TRBV7-2 and J usage is TRBJ2-7; 8 nucleotides line up with TRBD1. Germline V gene data show CDR1 as SGHTA and CDR2 as FQGNSA. Trimming at V came to 5 bases and at J to 3 bases, leaving 12 bases not matched to a gene. This CDR3 region has 16 residues. CDR3 DNA sequence: TGTGCCAGCAGCCCCAGGGGGCGGCGGGTCTACTACGAGCAGTACTTC. Its translation: CASSPRGRRVYYEQYF.

The CDR3 nucleotides read TGTGCCAGCAAAAGGGACAGGGTCATAGTCGGCGAGCAGTACTTC. Encoded protein: CASKRDRVIVGEQYF. This rearrangement joins TRBV28 to TRBJ2-7; TRBD1 matches at 9 bases. J gave up 6 bases and V 7 bases, and 13 bases lay outside the gene matches. The CDR3 totals 15 residues. Germline assignment: CDR1 MDHEN and CDR2 SYDVKM.

In nucleotides, the CDR3 is TGTGCCAGCAGCCTAACCGGGACAGGGGATGAGACCCAGTACTTC. Amino acid sequence: CASSLTGTGDETQYF. The gene calls are TRBV3-1 (or the pseudogene TRBV3-2) and TRBJ2-5; 10 bases fit TRBD1. The germline V gene has CDR1 LGHDT and CDR2 YNNKEL (reference sequence). V shed 4 bases and J 5 bases; nucleotides not matched to a gene: 7. This CDR3 has 15 amino acids.

The V and J genes are TRBV5-1 and TRBJ1-2, with D possibly TRBD1 on 6 matching bases. Germline V lookup: CDR1 SGHRS, CDR2 YFSETQ. CDR3 length equals 14 residues. With 4 bases removed from V and 4 bases from J, the gap between germline ends came to 14 bases. The CDR3 DNA sequence: TGCGCCAGCAGCCCATTCGACAGGTCCTATGGCTACACCTTC. Protein sequence: CASSPFDRSYGYTF. The whole variable domain, remainder taken from reference TRBV5-1 and TRBJ1-2, is KAGVTQTPRYLIKTRGQQVTLSCSPISGHRSVSWYQQTPGQGLQFLFEYFSETQRNKGNFPGRFSGRQFSNSRSEMNVSTLELGDSALYLCASSPFDRSYGYTFGSGTRLTVV.

The chain is built from TRBV3-1 (or the pseudogene TRBV3-2) and TRBJ2-5; D perhaps matches TRBD2 (5 bases). Germline V CDR1 and CDR2: LGHDT, YNNKEL (reference sequence). V was pared by 5 bases and J by 2 bases, with 9 bases between. The CDR3 totals 13 residues. In DNA form, the CDR3 reads TGTGCCAGCAGCACGGGAATTCAAGAGACCCAGTACTTC. Residues: CASSTGIQETQYF.

CDR3 in amino acids: CASSRNRPGFPYEQYF. In DNA form, the CDR3 reads TGTGCCAGCAGCCGAAACCGACCAGGGTTTCCCTACGAGCAGTACTTC. The rearrangement uses TRBV11-3 and TRBJ2-7, with a weak D call TRBD1 (5 bases). The CDR3 spans 16 residues. With 5 bases removed from V and 2 bases from J, the gap between germline ends came to 19 bases. CDR1 is SGHNT, CDR2 YENEEA, per germline.

V is TRBV18 and J is TRBJ1-5, with TRBD1 matching over 8 bases. The CDR3 totals 17 residues. Germline V gene lookup returns CDR1 KGHSH and CDR2 LQKENI. The V gene end was trimmed by 3 bases and the J gene end by 6 bases; junction bases not matched to a gene: 13. The CDR3 DNA is TGTGCCAGCTCACCGTTTGAACTACAGGGGGTATTTCAGCCCCAGCATTTT. It encodes CASSPFELQGVFQPQHF.

The chain links TRBV29-1 to TRBJ1-1, with D uncertain. Germline V lookup: CDR1 SQVTM, CDR2 ANQGSEA. The V gene lost 6 bases and the J gene lost 0 bases, with 14 bases spanning the gap. This CDR3 comprises 14 residues. In nucleotides, the CDR3 is TGCAGCGTAACGCGGGGTTTCATGAACACTGAAGCTTTCTTT. Its translation is CSVTRGFMNTEAFF.

The chain carries TRBV7-9 and TRBJ1-1; possibly TRBD1 for D (5 bases). Germline loops: CDR1 SEHNR, CDR2 FQNEAQ (reference sequence). The CDR3 consists of 13 residues. V dropped 4 bases and J dropped 3 bases, with 9 bases sitting between them. The CDR3 is CASSSSGDTEAFF. The CDR3 region has the DNA TGTGCCAGCAGCTCTTCGGGGGACACTGAAGCTTTCTTT.

The V gene is TRBV19, the J gene TRBJ1-1; maybe TRBD1 (6 bases). The CDR3 loop spans 14 amino acids. With 8 bases removed from V and 10 bases from J, the gap between germline ends came to 23 bases. Germline values: CDR1 LNHDA, CDR2 SQIVND (reference sequence). The CDR3 DNA is TGTGCCAGTGGCGAATGGCTGGGGGCCGAGGTAGCTTTCTTT. Amino acids: CASGEWLGAEVAFF.

The rearrangement joins TRBV19 to TRBJ2-5, with a weak D call TRBD2 (5 bases). Germline V gives CDR1 LNHDA, CDR2 SQIVND (reference sequence). V was cut by 1 base and J by 1 base, with 10 bases left in between. CDR3 length equals 15 residues. The CDR3 region has the DNA TGTGCCAGTAGTATAGTTCCGGGGTTCCAAGAGACCCAGTACTTC. This translates into CASSIVPGFQETQYF.

J is TRBJ2-5 and V is TRBV29-1; D remains unclear. Germline CDR1 and CDR2: SQVTM and ANQGSEA. Trimming took 3 bases from V and 5 from J, leaving 13 bases between them. The CDR3 totals 13 residues. The CDR3 loop is CSVDMETMETQYF. CDR3 DNA sequence: TGCAGCGTTGATATGGAGACGATGGAGACCCAGTACTTC.

The rearrangement joins TRBV19 to TRBJ2-5; D is possibly TRBD1 (6 bases). V gave up 9 bases and J gave up 2 bases, with 16 bases separating them. The length of the CDR3 is 14 residues. The germline gives CDR1 LNHDA, CDR2 SQIVND (reference sequence). DNA of the CDR3: TGTGCCAGGGAACAGGACAGTCGTCAAGAGACCCAGTACTTC. Translation: CAREQDSRQETQYF.

A single count supports this clone. This chain connects TRBV7-2 to TRBJ1-2; 9 nucleotides match TRBD1. Germline V gene lookup returns CDR1 SGHTA and CDR2 FQGNSA. The ends lost 1 base at V and 7 bases at J; junction bases unmatched: 4. The CDR3 spans 14 residues. CDR3 region: CASSLDRGRGGYTF. In DNA form, the CDR3 reads TGTGCCAGCAGCTTAGACAGGGGGCGGGGTGGCTACACCTTC.

This clone was counted between two and nine times. The chain carries TRBV10-1 and TRBJ1-4; D perhaps matches TRBD1 (5 bases). Per germline, CDR1 WNHNN and CDR2 SYGVQD (reference sequence). The CDR3 covers 14 residues. Trimming left V 2 bases short and J 7 bases short, with 11 bases between. The CDR3 DNA follows: TGCGCCAGCAGTGAGGAGCCCCAGGGTGAAAAACTGTTTTTT. Protein: CASSEEPQGEKLFF.

The chain employs TRBV9 and TRBJ2-7; TRBD1 agrees at 9 bases. The CDR3 covers 15 residues. J lost 3 bases, V lost 1 base, and 5 bases had no gene match. The germline V gene has CDR1 SGDLS and CDR2 YYNGEE. This CDR3 reads CASSVTPGQGYEQYF. CDR3 DNA: TGTGCCAGCAGCGTAACTCCGGGACAGGGCTACGAGCAGTACTTC.

The sample holds a few counts of this clone. The chain uses TRBV5-5 and TRBJ1-2; TRBD1 is a possible D gene (5 bases). CDR1 and CDR2 from the germline V gene are SGHKS and YYEKEE (reference sequence). The CDR3 has 13 residues. V lost 1 base and J 3 bases, leaving 7 bases between the germline ends. CDR3 coding DNA: TGTGCCAGCAGCTTGAAGGGGTACTATGGCTACACCTTC. Translating it yields CASSLKGYYGYTF.

The chain is built from TRBV29-1 and TRBJ2-3; 8 bases fit TRBD1. Germline values: CDR1 SQVTM, CDR2 ANQGSEA. V trimming: 6 bases; J trimming: 1 base; junction bases outside the gene matches: 6. The CDR3 totals 14 residues. The CDR3 spells CSVAGGRGTDTQYF. The CDR3 bases are TGCAGCGTCGCAGGGGGCAGAGGCACAGATACGCAGTATTTT.

This sequence joins TRBV5-6 and TRBJ2-3, with unresolved D. The V and J ends lost 0 bases and 0 bases respectively, with 8 bases between them. This CDR3 has 15 amino acids. Germline CDR1 reads SGHDT; CDR2 reads YYEEEE. CDR3 loop: CASSLVAESTDTQYF. The CDR3 nucleotides are TGTGCCAGCAGCTTGGTAGCAGAAAGCACAGATACGCAGTATTTT.

For this clone: This CDR3 is also generated by other DNA sequences in the sample. This chain uses TRBV9 with TRBJ2-3; 10 nucleotides line up with TRBD2. V was clipped by 0 bases and J by 4 bases; unmatched bases: 5. The CDR3 loop spans 16 amino acids. Per the germline V gene, CDR1 is SGDLS and CDR2 is YYNGEE. In nucleotides, the CDR3 is TGTGCCAGCAGCGTAGGGTCTAGCGGGGGCCCAGATACGCAGTATTTT. Translated: CASSVGSSGGPDTQYF.

The CDR3: CASSRGGAPGLLNSPLHF. CDR3 bases: TGTGCCAGTAGTCGGGGGGGCGCCCCGGGATTGTTGAATTCACCCCTCCACTTT. The V and J genes are TRBV19 and TRBJ1-6, with a possible D match to TRBD1 (6 bases). The CDR3 loop spans 18 amino acids. Germline CDR1 LNHDA, CDR2 SQIVND (reference sequence). Deletions cut 5 bases from V and 7 bases from J, with 24 bases between.